This passage covers 3 T cell receptor beta chains from one sample sequenced in a study of early T cells in non-severe SARS-CoV-2 infection. TCRdb used MiXCR to reprocess the 5' RACE reads, holding one entry per CDR3 protein. Of tens of thousands of distinct CDR3 sequences listed, roughly 8.7% are singletons. The sample was whole blood. The receptors originated from an adult who was a healthcare worker with PCR-confirmed SARS-CoV-2 infection or an uninfected control (not recorded which).

The chain links TRBV2 to TRBJ2-3; TRBD2 matches 15 bases. V lost 6 bases and J lost 3; bases outside the gene matches: 1. CDR1 and CDR2 (germline): SNHLY, FYNNEI. The CDR3 is 15 residues long. The CDR3 is CASRGLAGGTDTQYF. The CDR3, as DNA: TGTGCCAGCAGGGGACTAGCGGGGGGTACAGATACGCAGTATTTT.

The chain joins TRBV29-1 to TRBJ1-2; D gene ambiguous. The CDR3 length is 11 residues. Germline V gives CDR1 SQVTM, CDR2 ANQGSEA. V lost 4 bases, J lost 2 bases, and 5 bases lay in between. The CDR3 nucleotides read TGCAGCGTTGCGACAAACTATGGCTACACCTTC. It is translated as CSVATNYGYTF. The whole variable domain, filled in from reference TRBV29-1 and TRBJ1-2, reads SAVISQKPSRDICQRGTSLTIQCQVDSQVTMMFWYRQQPGQSLTLIATANQGSEATYESGFVIDKFPISRPNLTFSTLTVSNMSPEDSSIYLCSVATNYGYTFGSGTRLTVV.

J is TRBJ2-7 and V is TRBV7-8; D is perhaps TRBD1 or TRBD2 (5 bases each). Germline CDR1 SGHVS, CDR2 FQNEAQ. Trimming pared 5 bases from V and 4 bases from J, leaving 15 bases between. The CDR3 is made up of 14 amino acids. CDR3 sequence reads: CASSGFGGSYEQYF. In DNA, the CDR3 is TGTGCCAGCAGCGGTTTTGGGGGAAGTTACGAGCAGTACTTC.